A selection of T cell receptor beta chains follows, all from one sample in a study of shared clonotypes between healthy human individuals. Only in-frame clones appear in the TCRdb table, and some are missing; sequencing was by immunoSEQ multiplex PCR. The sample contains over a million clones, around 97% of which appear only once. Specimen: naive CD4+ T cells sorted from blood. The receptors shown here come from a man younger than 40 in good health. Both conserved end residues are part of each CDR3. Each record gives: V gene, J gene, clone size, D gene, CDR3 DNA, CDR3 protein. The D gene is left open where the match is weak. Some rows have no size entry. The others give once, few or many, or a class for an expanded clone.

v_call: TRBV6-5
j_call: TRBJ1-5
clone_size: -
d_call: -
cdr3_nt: TGTGCCAGCAGTTACTCGCACTATAGCAATCAGCCCCAGCATTTT
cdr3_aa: CASSYSHYSNQPQHF

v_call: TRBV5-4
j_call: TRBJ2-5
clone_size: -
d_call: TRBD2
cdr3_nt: TGTGCCAGCAGCTTGGATAGCGGGAGGGCCGGGGAGACCCAGTACTTC
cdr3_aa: CASSLDSGRAGETQYF

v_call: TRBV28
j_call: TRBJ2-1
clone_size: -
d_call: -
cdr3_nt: TGTGCCAGCAGTGGCGACCAGGCCTACAATGAGCAGTTCTTC
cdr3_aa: CASSGDQAYNEQFF

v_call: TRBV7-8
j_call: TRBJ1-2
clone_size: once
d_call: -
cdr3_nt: TGTGCCAGCAGCCTCTTAAGGGGAGACTATGGCTACACCTTC
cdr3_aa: CASSLLRGDYGYTF

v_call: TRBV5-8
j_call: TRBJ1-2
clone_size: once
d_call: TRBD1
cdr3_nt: TGTGCCAGCAGCTTGATCACAGGGGGGAACTATGGCTACACCTTC
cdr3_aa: CASSLITGGNYGYTF

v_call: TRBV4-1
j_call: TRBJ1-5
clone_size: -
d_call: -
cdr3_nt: TGCGCCAGCAGCCAAGATAGGAGTTCCTATCAGCCCCAGCATTTT
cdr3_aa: CASSQDRSSYQPQHF

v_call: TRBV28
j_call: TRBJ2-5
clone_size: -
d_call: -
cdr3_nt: TGTGCCAGCAGTGGTGGAGTCAGAAAAGAGACCCAGTACTTC
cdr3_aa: CASSGGVRKETQYF

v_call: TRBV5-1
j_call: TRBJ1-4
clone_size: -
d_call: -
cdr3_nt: TGCGCCAGCACCACGGACCGAGCAACTAATGAAAAACTGTTTTTT
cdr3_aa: CASTTDRATNEKLFF

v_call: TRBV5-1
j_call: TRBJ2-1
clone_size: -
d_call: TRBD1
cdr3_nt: TGCGCCAGCAGCCCGGGACAGGCCTACAATGAACAGTTCTTC
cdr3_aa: CASSPGQAYNEQFF

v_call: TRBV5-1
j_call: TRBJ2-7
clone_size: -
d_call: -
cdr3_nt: TGCGCCAGCAGCCCGAGGACGTCGACCTACGAGCAGTACTTC
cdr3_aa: CASSPRTSTYEQYF

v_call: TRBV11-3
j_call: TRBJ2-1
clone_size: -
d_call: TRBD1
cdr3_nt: TGTGCCAGCAGCGTCCAGGGGGCCTACAATGAGCAGTTCTTC
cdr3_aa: CASSVQGAYNEQFF

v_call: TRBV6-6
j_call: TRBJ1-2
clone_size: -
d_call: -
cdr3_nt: TGTGCCAGCAGTTACTACACCAACTATGGCTACACCTTC
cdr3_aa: CASSYYTNYGYTF

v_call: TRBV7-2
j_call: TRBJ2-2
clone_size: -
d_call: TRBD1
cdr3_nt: TGTGCCAGCAGCTATGGGACAGGGATTCCGAACACCGGGGAGCTGTTTTTT
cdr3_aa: CASSYGTGIPNTGELFF

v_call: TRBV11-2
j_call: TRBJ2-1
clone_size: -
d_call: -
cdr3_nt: TGTGCCAGCAGCCTGTTCGGGGAGCAGTACAATGAGCAGTTCTTC
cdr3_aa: CASSLFGEQYNEQFF

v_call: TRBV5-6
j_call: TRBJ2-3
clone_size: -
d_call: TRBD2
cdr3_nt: TGTGCCAGCACTTCTATGGCTAGCGGAATTACGCAGTATTTT
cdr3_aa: CASTSMASGITQYF

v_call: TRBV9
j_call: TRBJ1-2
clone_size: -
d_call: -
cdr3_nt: TGTGCCAGCAGCGTAGCTGAAGGGACAATTTATGGCTACACCTTC
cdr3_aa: CASSVAEGTIYGYTF

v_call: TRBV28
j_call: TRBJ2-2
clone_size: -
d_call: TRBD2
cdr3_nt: TGTGCCAGCAGTAAAACGAGCGGGAGGATTTACACCGGGGAGCTGTTTTTT
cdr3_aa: CASSKTSGRIYTGELFF

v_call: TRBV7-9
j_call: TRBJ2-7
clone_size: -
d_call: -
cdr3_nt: TGTGCCAGCAGCTTAGGCACGGAGGGGGAGCAGTACTTC
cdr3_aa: CASSLGTEGEQYF

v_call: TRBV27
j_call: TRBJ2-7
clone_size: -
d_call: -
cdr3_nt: TGTGCCAGCCGCCGGGACTCATCCTACGAGCAGTACTTC
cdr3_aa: CASRRDSSYEQYF

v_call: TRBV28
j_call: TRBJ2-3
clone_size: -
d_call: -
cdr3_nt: TGTGCCAGCAGTTTGGAAGTCAGAGGCGCCACAGATACGCAGTATTTT
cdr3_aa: CASSLEVRGATDTQYF

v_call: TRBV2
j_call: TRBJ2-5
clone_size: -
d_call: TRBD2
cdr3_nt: TGTGCCAGCAGCGGCGTGGGACTAGCGGATGAAGAGACCCAGTACTTC
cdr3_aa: CASSGVGLADEETQYF

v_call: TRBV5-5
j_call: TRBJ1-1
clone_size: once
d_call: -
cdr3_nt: TGTGCCAGCAGCTTGTCTGGGGCCCTGAACACTGAAGCTTTCTTT
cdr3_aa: CASSLSGALNTEAFF

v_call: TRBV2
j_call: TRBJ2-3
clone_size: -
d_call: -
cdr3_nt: TGTGCCAGCACCTCGGATTCAGATACGCAGTATTTT
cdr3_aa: CASTSDSDTQYF

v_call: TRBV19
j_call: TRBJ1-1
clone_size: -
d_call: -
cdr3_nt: TGTGCCAGTAGTATTGGTATACATGGGGGCGAAGCTTTCTTT
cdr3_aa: CASSIGIHGGEAFF

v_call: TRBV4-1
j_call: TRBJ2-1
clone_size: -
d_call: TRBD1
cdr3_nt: TGCGCCAGCAGCCTGGGACAGGGGGCTGCGGGTGAGCAGTTCTTC
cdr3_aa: CASSLGQGAAGEQFF

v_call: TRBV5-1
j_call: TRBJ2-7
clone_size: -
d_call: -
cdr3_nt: TGCGCCAGCAGCGAGGGGCCCGCCTACGAGCAGTACTTC
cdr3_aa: CASSEGPAYEQYF

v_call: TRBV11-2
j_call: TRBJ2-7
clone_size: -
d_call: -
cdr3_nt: TGTGCCAGCAGCTTATTATCGGCCGATTTGGGCGAGCAGTACTTC
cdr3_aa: CASSLLSADLGEQYF

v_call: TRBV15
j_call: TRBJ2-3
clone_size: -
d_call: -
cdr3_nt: TGTGCCACCAGCACCACCCTGGGGCCGCAGTATTTT
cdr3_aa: CATSTTLGPQYF

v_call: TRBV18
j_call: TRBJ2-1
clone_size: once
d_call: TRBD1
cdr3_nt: TGTGCCAGCTCGGGGCTTCGAGGACAGGGGGCCAATGAGCAGTTCTTC
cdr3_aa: CASSGLRGQGANEQFF

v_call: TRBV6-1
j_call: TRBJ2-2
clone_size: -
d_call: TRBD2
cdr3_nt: TGTGCCAGCAGTGATAGCGGGAGGGCGGGCACCGGGGAGCTGTTTTTT
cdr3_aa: CASSDSGRAGTGELFF

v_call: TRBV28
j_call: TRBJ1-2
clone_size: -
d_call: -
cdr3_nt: TGTGCCAGCAGTCCCGGGTCGATTAACTATGGCTACACCTTC
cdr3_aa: CASSPGSINYGYTF

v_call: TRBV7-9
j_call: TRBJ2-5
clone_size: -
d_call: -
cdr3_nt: TGTGCCAGCAGCCCCAGTTCAGGGCAGACAGACCGAATTACCCAGTACTTC
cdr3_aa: CASSPSSGQTDRITQYF